The clone carrying this T cell receptor (beta chain) was counted once. Its target is not known. The repertoire was sequenced with immunoSEQ multiplex PCR; TCRdb's copy has only in-frame clones and lacks some. The sample includes about 200,000 clones, around 84% of them seen just once. This CDR3 region has 14 residues. The V gene end was trimmed by 6 bases and the J gene end by 6 bases; junction bases not matched to a gene: 10. Germline-derived CDR1 and CDR2 are MNHEY and SVGAGI. The data originate from a study of cytomegalovirus exposure and HLA in healthy donors. Study conclusions and caveats: Associated with cytomegalovirus, according to the listing, were 150 to 200 TCR beta chains. The tendency of first-cohort TCR clusters to co-occur in the roughly 110 validation repertoires emerged from a later analysis. In vitro data verified a few CMV-associated chains as specific for CMV antigens. A classifier reportedly called cytomegalovirus status with high sensitivity and specificity.

The chain employs TRBV6-5 and TRBJ2-7; 8 nucleotides match TRBD1. Sequenced sample: PBMCs. The TCR sequence derives from a woman aged 25-40 years in good health and CMV-seropositive. CDR3 coding DNA: TGTGCCAGCAGACTATCCGGGACAGGAACCGAGCAGTACTTC. The encoded protein is CASRLSGTGTEQYF.